The TCR beta chain under discussion was sequenced for a study of cytomegalovirus exposure and HLA in healthy donors (dated by TCRdb to the late 2010s). Study-level background: An earlier analysis of some 500 of the donors reported roughly 300 Gb of sequence data and 120 million or so unique TCR beta sequences from 150 million to 200 million T cells. Of the 300 to 500 genotyped donors, less than 85% were placed in the genetic ancestry cluster associated with self-reported Caucasian donors. A later analysis re-analyzed previously published TCR beta repertoires from 666 donors and added high-resolution HLA genotyping to study TCR occurrence patterns. HLA typing included class I and class II loci at four-digit resolution. All discovery cohort repertoires had been generated using a single sequencing platform. The number of typed donors differed by locus: roughly 620-640 for A, B, C, DRB1 and DQB1; 500 to 550 for DQA1; approximately 610 for DPA1; and roughly 490 for DPB1. Donor age, sex, ethnicity and CMV serostatus were compiled together with the repertoire data. To predict cytomegalovirus infection status, the study combined high-throughput TCR immunosequencing, statistical association of individual TCRs with disease status, and machine learning. An earlier analysis of fewer than 700 of the donors applied high-throughput TCR beta sequencing to assess whether each TCR beta V gene segment acted as functional or pseudogenic. The study profiled the T cell repertoires of hundreds of subjects by immunosequencing and related them to cytomegalovirus serostatus. Besides the first cohort of 666 subjects, a separate validation cohort made up of roughly 130 different subjects was used. Roughly 5 DR-DQ haplotypes were handled as single units for association and clustering because linkage in the cohort was strong. Rather than drawing on any new phenotypic data, the later analysis identified candidate immune exposures from TCR beta sequences and the way those sequences occurred across donors. An early release that covered about 600 HLA-typed donors contained approximately 320 gigabases of sequencing data and tens of millions of unique TCR sequences. Among 300 to 500 genotyped donors of the cohort, an average of around 250,000 unique TCR beta nucleotide sequences was sequenced per donor, of which about 19% were non-productive. The study aimed to test whether cataloging public T cell receptors could reveal signatures of past pathogen exposure. A later genetic analysis used genome-wide SNP genotypes for about 60% of the roughly 670 donors, treating that subset as a discovery cohort. Study-wide conclusions, independent of this receptor: Sequencing depth was assumed to be roughly uniform across donors in the presence/absence analyses, though that assumption may not hold. A later genetic analysis reported fewer N-insertions in productive TCRs among donors in an Asian-associated ancestry cluster than the approximately 670-donor mean. According to the authors, the approach could potentially be generalized to other disease states and immunological phenotypes. Assigning TCR associations to individual alleles was difficult when HLA alleles, especially DR and DQ, strongly co-occurred. In a later analysis, several top co-occurrence clusters were reported to appear linked to parvovirus B19, influenza, CMV and Epstein-Barr virus. A further reported finding was that TCR beta sequences accurately predicted the HLA-A and HLA-B alleles for most subjects in the first cohort. Because counts were too low, more than 15 rarely observed V segments, including chromosome 9 orphons, were excluded from the earlier analysis of 587 of the donors. Correlated functional status among segregating V segments might be attributable to linkage disequilibrium, but an unknown experimental factor could not be ruled out. A total of around 150 TCR beta chains were listed by the study as associated with cytomegalovirus. V-gene and J-gene trimming of TCR beta chains was associated with a missense DCLRE1C variant in a later genetic analysis, and the association was replicated in an independent cohort. In a later analysis, the rate of TCR association differed among HLA loci, with DRB1 alleles having the most associated TCRs and HLA-C alleles having the fewest. In both the original and validation cohorts, the classifier was reported to diagnose cytomegalovirus status with high specificity and sensitivity. Only TCR beta chains were sequenced in this cohort, and the absence of alpha or paired-chain data limited detectable features. Immune exposure information for the cohort was limited to CMV serostatus. In an earlier analysis of about 540 of the donors, most TCR beta V segments were observed in productive rearrangements about 87% or about 30% of the time, broadly matching IMGT annotations. Compared with equally common non-associated chains, HLA-associated TCR beta chains in a later analysis were more clonally expanded and had lower generation probabilities. In a later analysis, most CMV-associated TCR beta chains were found to appear HLA-restricted, with HLA associations seemingly driven largely by CMV exposure. A later analysis associated about 17,000 TCR beta sequences with specific HLA alleles at a false discovery rate of 0.05. Because some donors lacked HLA typing at each locus, the association tests relied only on the typed subset. Some IMGT-functional V segments, including TRBV6-2 and TRBV6-3, could not be distinguished by the 87-base-pair reads and were therefore excluded. A group of highly shared sequence variants was considered likely to be a technical artifact of the sequencing pipeline. Most TCR sequences were observed very rarely across donors, whereas some public TCRs were present in many individuals. A few of the identified cytomegalovirus-associated TCR beta chains were confirmed in vitro to be specific for cytomegalovirus antigens.

The cohort was made up of around 720 healthy bone marrow donors. At the time of sampling, all cohort members were nominally healthy, though unrecorded immune exposures were likely present. The donor was CMV seronegative and belonged to the group of 352 seronegative cohort members. A peripheral blood sample was provided by each donor, and peripheral blood mononuclear cells were used for TCR beta sequencing. The Qiagen DNeasy Blood Extraction Kit was used to extract genomic DNA from the blood cell samples. On this clone: The target of this receptor is not known.

Receptor libraries were prepared by the immunoSEQ multiplex PCR assay. The multiplex PCR relied on a mix of 60 forward primers for TCR Vbeta segments and 13 reverse primers for TCR Jbeta segments. Amplification of the CDR3 region of rearranged TCR beta genes was performed with a multiplex PCR assay on genomic DNA. On the Illumina HiSeq System, the amplified TCR beta libraries were sequenced as 87-base-pair reads. Per the source publication's procedure: Across the 670 or so repertoires, a later analysis counted some 80 million unique TCR beta chains, approximately 12 million of which were shared by at least two donors. A nearest-neighbor algorithm error-corrected the raw reads and collapsed the reads into unique sequences, merging closely related sequences to remove PCR and sequencing errors. To assign V, D and J gene segments, CDR3 sequences were aligned to IMGT reference sequences. Each retained sequence needed at least a six-nucleotide match to both a V gene segment and a J gene segment. Rearrangements were called productive when the CDR3 lacked stop codons and stayed in frame with V and J; all others were non-productive. CDR3 was defined by IMGT convention, running from the second conserved V-encoded cysteine to the conserved J-encoded phenylalanine. The earlier analysis of 587 of the donors excluded sequences that lacked an unambiguous match to a single V gene segment. An earlier analysis of a few hundred of the donors classified V segments as functional when productive rearrangements were above 56.7% and as segregating when the standard deviation between donors was above 5%. A statistical classification framework was built for diagnosing cytomegalovirus status from the catalog of TCR beta chain sequences. V and J gene assignment, in a later analysis, came from comparing TCR nucleotide sequences with IMGT/GENE-DB human TR gene sequences. Using the TCRdist pipeline, a later analysis assigned CDR3 sequences along with most-parsimonious VDJ recombination scenarios. In a later analysis, each TCR beta chain was defined by its CDR3 amino acid sequence together with its V-gene family, and reads without a unique V-gene family were excluded. As a way to deal with suspected cross-contamination and a sequencing artifact, a later analysis dropped roughly 620 nucleotide sequences that were highly shared and had low generation probability. In a later analysis, a clonal expansion index was calculated for each public chain from normalized within-repertoire ranks of inferred template counts. A later analysis computed generation probabilities with a VDJ recombination model fitted to out-of-frame rearrangements, and checked the results against IGoR. Hypergeometric tests were used in a later analysis to score TCR-TCR, TCR-HLA and TCR-CMV co-occurrence, with a repertoire-size bias correction applied to the TCR pairs. To estimate false discovery rates, a later analysis permuted the HLA or CMV assignments 20 times. In a later analysis, co-occurring TCRs were grouped using DBSCAN, with TCRdist sequence similarity added in when clustering inside HLA-allele-positive subsets. For co-occurrence clustering, repertoires with fewer than 30,000 or more than 120,000 public chains were excluded, along with five repertoires with anomalous nucleotide sharing. In its TCRdb copy, this immuneACCESS table keeps in-frame sequences only and misses some clones. Where compared with another copy, unresolved V genes explain less than half of these, and the others have no known cause. From that table come the V and J calls and clone size; the DNA was used to work out D and trimming. The data table for this sample lists tens of thousands of clones. 2% to 2.5% of the sample comes from the top ten.

CDR1 and CDR2 were assigned from the germline V gene (reference sequence) as GTSNPN and SVGIG. Measured from the cysteine to the phenylalanine, the CDR3 is 16 residues long. The sequence is cut down to CDR3 DNA, 48 bases in frame from base 1. Trimming accounts for 2 bases at V and 5 bases at J, while the number of junction bases matched to no gene is 10. The chain is encoded by TRBV30 joined to TRBJ2-5, with TRBD1 matching 11 junction bases. The sequencing sample was made of PBMCs. The source is a female donor in good health and CMV-seronegative. CDR3 protein: CAWSLGQGAVWETQYF. The nucleotides read TGTGCCTGGAGTTTAGGACAGGGGGCGGTGTGGGAGACCCAGTACTTC.